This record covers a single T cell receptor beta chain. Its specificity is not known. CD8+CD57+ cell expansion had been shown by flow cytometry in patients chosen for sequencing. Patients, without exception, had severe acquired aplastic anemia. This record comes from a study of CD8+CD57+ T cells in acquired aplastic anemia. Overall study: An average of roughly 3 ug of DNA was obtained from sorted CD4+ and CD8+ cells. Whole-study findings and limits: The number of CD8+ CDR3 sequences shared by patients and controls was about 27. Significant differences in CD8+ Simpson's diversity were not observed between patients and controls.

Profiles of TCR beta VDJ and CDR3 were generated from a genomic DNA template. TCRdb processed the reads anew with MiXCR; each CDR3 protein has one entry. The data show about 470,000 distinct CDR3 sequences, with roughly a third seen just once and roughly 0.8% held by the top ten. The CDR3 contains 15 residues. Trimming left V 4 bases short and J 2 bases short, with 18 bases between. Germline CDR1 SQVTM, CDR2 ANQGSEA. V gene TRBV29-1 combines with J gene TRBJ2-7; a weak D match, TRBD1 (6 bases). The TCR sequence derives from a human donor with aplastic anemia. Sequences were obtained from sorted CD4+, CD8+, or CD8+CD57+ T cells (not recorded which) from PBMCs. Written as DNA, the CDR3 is TGCAGCGTTGGAACAGGGATGGGGGCGACCTACGAGCAGTACTTC. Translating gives CSVGTGMGATYEQYF.